This T cell receptor (beta chain) emerged from a study of regulatory T cells in long-lasting Graves disease. General study results and limits: Small sample size may have lowered accuracy.

TCR beta libraries were built with iRepertoire HTBI primers and Arm-PCR of CDR3 regions. A single record per CDR3 protein comes from TCRdb applying MiXCR to the multiplex PCR reads. The sample shows 350,000 to 550,000 distinct CDR3 sequences, less than 15% of them seen only once. CDR1 and CDR2 from the germline V gene are SGHRS and YFSETQ. This CDR3 has 12 residues. Trimming removed 2 bases at V and 6 bases at J, with 9 bases between. Time point: newly diagnosed GD, antithyroid drugs for less than 3 months. Isolated PBMC RNA provided the starting material for the TCR library. The table lists this clonotype with many counts. Its antigen is unknown. The same sample was also used in a study of T cells in Graves' hyperthyroidism and ophthalmopathy. That report adds: The HTBI set primed first-round TCR CDR3 RT-PCR.

The rearrangement uses TRBV5-1 and TRBJ2-7, with TRBD2 as a possible D gene (6 bases). This TCR derives from a woman aged 45 to 65 with Graves disease. The sequencing used peripheral blood mononuclear cells (PBMCs), collected at new diagnosis, from a patient treated with antithyroid drugs. The CDR3 bases are TGCGCCAGCAGCTTAGGGGACTTCGAGCAGTACTTC. The encoded protein is CASSLGDFEQYF.